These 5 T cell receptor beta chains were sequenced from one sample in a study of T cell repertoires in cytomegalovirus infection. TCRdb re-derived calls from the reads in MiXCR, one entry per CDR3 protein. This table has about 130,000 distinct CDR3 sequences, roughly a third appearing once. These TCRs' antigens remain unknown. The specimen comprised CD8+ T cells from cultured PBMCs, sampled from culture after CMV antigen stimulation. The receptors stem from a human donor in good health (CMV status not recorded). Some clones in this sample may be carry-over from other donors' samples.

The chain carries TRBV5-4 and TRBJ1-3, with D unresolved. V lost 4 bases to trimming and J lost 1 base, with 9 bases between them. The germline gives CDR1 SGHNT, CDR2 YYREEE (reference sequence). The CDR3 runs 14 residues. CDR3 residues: CASSTDPSGNTIYF. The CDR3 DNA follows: TGTGCCAGCAGCACCGACCCATCTGGAAACACCATATATTTT.

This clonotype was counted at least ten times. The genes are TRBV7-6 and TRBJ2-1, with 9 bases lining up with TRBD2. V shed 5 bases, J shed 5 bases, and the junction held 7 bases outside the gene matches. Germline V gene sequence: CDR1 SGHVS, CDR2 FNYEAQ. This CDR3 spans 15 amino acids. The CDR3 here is CASSPGLAPNNEQFF. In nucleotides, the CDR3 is TGTGCCAGCAGCCCAGGACTAGCGCCAAACAATGAGCAGTTCTTC.

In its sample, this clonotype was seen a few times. The CDR3 loop reads CASSLTGGGTEAFF. In DNA, the CDR3 is TGTGCCAGCAGTCTGACAGGGGGCGGCACTGAAGCTTTCTTT. The chain recombines TRBV27 with TRBJ1-1; the match to TRBD1 covers 10 bases. The CDR3 has 14 amino acids. The J segment lost 4 bases and the V segment lost 5 bases, leaving 4 bases of the junction unmatched. Looked up from germline, CDR1 is MNHEY and CDR2 is SMNVEV (reference sequence).

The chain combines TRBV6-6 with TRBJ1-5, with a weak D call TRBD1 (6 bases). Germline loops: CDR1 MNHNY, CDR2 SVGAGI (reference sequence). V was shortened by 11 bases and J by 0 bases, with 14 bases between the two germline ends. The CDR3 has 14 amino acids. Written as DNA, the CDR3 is TGTGCCTCAGCCAGGGGTCCTAGCAATCAGCCCCAGCATTTT. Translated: CASARGPSNQPQHF.

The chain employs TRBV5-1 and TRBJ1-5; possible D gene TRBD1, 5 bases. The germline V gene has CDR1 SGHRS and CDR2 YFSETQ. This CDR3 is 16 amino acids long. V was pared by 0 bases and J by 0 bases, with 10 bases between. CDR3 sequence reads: CASSLDPGDSNQPQHF. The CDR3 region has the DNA TGCGCCAGCAGCTTGGATCCGGGGGATAGCAATCAGCCCCAGCATTTT.